Described below is a single TCR beta chain sequence and its context. Its target is not known. One entry per CDR3 protein, called by TCRdb with MiXCR from the reads. In the table there are 60,000 to 70,000 distinct CDR3 sequences, around 63% of which are singletons. Graft donor-derived T-allo10 cells were described as host-alloantigen-specific, anergic, and alloantigen-specifically suppressive. The data stem from a study of type 1 regulatory T cells. Study information: T-allo10 is a Tr1-enriched, alloantigen-specific CD4 T cell product made in vitro.

From germline, CDR1 is SGHDT and CDR2 YYEEEE. The CDR3 contains 11 residues. Deletions cut 3 bases from V and 3 bases from J, with 4 bases between. V is TRBV5-6 and J is TRBJ2-7; D not resolved. The sequenced sample consisted of cultured T cells, either the whole culture or a sorted T cell fraction (not recorded which). The subset: Tr1-enriched cell product generated in vitro against host alloantigens. This TCR was sampled from a human donor in good health. CDR3 sequence (DNA): TGTGCCAGCAGCTCGGACTACGAGCAGTACTTC. This encodes CASSSDYEQYF.